This T cell receptor beta chain derives from a study of T-cell reconstitution after alpha-beta-depleted transplantation in children. The authors prepared the TCRbeta library with unique molecular identifiers. TCRdb recomputed calls from the PCR reads with MiXCR, one row per CDR3 protein. The table has roughly 500,000 distinct CDR3 sequences, around 13% seen once. In germline, CDR1 is LGHNA, CDR2 YSLEER. Trimming cost V 0 bases and J 3 bases, with 11 bases left between them. The CDR3 is 15 residues long. The specimen comprised PBMCs from the stem cell graft donor, sampled from the stem cell graft. The sequence was obtained from a human donor who donated a stem cell graft to a child with combined immunodeficiency. The rearrangement uses TRBV4-3 and TRBJ1-2; no reliable D call. CDR3 coding DNA: TGCGCCAGCAGCCAAGATAGGCACAGCCACTATGGCTACACCTTC. Protein: CASSQDRHSHYGYTF.